These 15 T cell receptor beta chains were all obtained from the same sample, sequenced in a study of tumor-infiltrating lymphocytes in primary liver carcinoma (TCRdb year 2017). Without any cell sorting, total RNA and DNA were extracted together from approximately 22-30 mg of bulk tissue using the AllPrep DNA/RNA mini kit. For sequencing, an Illumina HiSeq 2500 was employed. Starting from 450 to 500 ng total RNA, TCRbeta-specific cDNA was produced by reverse transcription with a constant-region primer and ProtoScript II reverse transcriptase. TCRbeta libraries were built with three nested multiplex PCR rounds, a slightly modified ARM-PCR procedure. Each of the first two PCR rounds ran for approximately 9 cycles and used multiplex TRBV1-TRBV30 forward primers together with a Cbeta reverse primer. Starting from the raw public reads, TCRdb applied fastp trimming at Q25, assembled clones with MiXCR and retained in-frame beta chains. Merged by CDR3 protein, the rows form single entries marked with the most common genes and DNA. The sample profile shows some 110,000 distinct CDR3 sequences; around 64% of them were found once. The ten largest clones add up to about 8% of the sample.

The sample was liver tumor tissue from sampling region 3. What this sample's cell subset or site label stands for: tumor region T3, left-lateral pole. Receptors originate from a woman aged 60 to 75 with primary liver carcinoma and hepatitis B virus infection.

The J gene is TRBJ2-7, the V gene TRBV10-2; no clear D. The germline V gene encodes CDR1 WSHSY and CDR2 SAAADI. V lost 5 bases and J lost 10, with 18 bases in between. CDR3 size: 13 residues. The CDR3 DNA sequence: TGCGCCAGCAGTTCTGCCAGACCCTACGGACAGTACTTC. Its protein is CASSSARPYGQYF.

As to this clonotype: No conserved phenylalanine or tryptophan is present at the end of the CDR3, so a read error is the likely explanation. The chain recombines TRBV29-1 with TRBJ2-5; 11 bases map to TRBD2. The CDR3 has 13 amino acids. Per germline, CDR1 SQVTM and CDR2 ANQGSEA. CDR3 nucleotides: TGCAGTCATAGCGGGAGGGCCGAGGAGACACAGTACATC. This encodes CSHSGRAEETQYI.

V and J are TRBV11-2 and TRBJ1-2; TRBD1 aligns across 7 bases. Germline V gene data show CDR1 as SGHAT and CDR2 as FQNNGV. The length of the CDR3 is 14 residues. Germline trimming cut 1 base from V and 14 bases from J; bases unmatched to any gene: 13. The CDR3 DNA reads TGTGCCAGCAGCTTAGCTGGACAGGACTATGGCCAGACCTTC. It translates to CASSLAGQDYGQTF.

This sequence joins TRBV5-1 and TRBJ2-1; tentative D call: TRBD2 (5 bases). The CDR3 length is 16 residues. V was shortened by 2 bases and J by 2 bases, with 14 bases between the two germline ends. Germline loops: CDR1 SGHRS, CDR2 YFSETQ. The CDR3 nucleotides are TGCGCCAGCAGCTTTAGCGAGAGGGCCACCTACAATGAGCAGTTCTTC. It yields the protein CASSFSERATYNEQFF.

The chain combines TRBV11-2 with TRBJ2-2; 14 bases match TRBD2. The V and J ends lost 8 bases and 7 bases, in that order; junction bases with no gene match: 9. CDR1 and CDR2 from the germline V gene are SGHAT and FQNNGV. The CDR3 contains 16 residues. For the CDR3, the DNA is TGTGCCAGCGGCGAGCGGGGACTAGCGGGGGTCGGGGAGCTGTTTTTT. Protein: CASGERGLAGVGELFF.

The rearrangement joins TRBV4-1 to TRBJ1-5; maybe TRBD1 (5 bases). Matching the DNA end better, TRBJ2-3 makes the J call doubtful. This CDR3 spans 15 amino acids. Germline V gene lookup returns CDR1 MGHRA and CDR2 YSYEKL. The CDR3 sequence: CASSQVGRADQPQYF. The CDR3 DNA reads TGCGCCAGCAGCCAGGTGGGCAGGGCGGATCAGCCCCAGTATTTT.

With regard to this clonotype: A much larger clone is a single base away; this may be a read error. V is TRBV10-2 and J is TRBJ2-7; TRBD2 matches 12 bases. In germline, CDR1 is WSHSY, CDR2 SAAADI. The CDR3 is 13 residues long. CDR3 amino acids: CARSGTSGYEQYF. CDR3 nucleotides: TGCGCCAGAAGTGGGACTAGCGGGTACGAGCAGTACTTC.

About this clonotype itself: The CDR3 end shows no conserved phenylalanine or tryptophan, and so a read error is likely. The chain links TRBV6-1 to TRBJ2-3; D is perhaps TRBD1 or TRBD2 (5 bases each). V shed 5 bases and J shed 6 bases, with 21 bases lying between them. The length of the CDR3 is 16 residues. Germline V lookup: CDR1 MNHNS, CDR2 SASEGT. Here the CDR3 reads CASSSGAIVSTDTQYL. The CDR3 DNA follows: TGTGCCAGCAGTTCCGGGGCCATTGTGTCCACGGATACGCAGTATTTA.

Points on this clonotype: Since the CDR3 does not end with the conserved phenylalanine or tryptophan, this likely comes from a read error. The gene calls are TRBV29-1 and TRBJ1-1; D call uncertain. Germline loops: CDR1 SQVTM, CDR2 ANQGSEA. CDR3 size: 14 residues. The CDR3 region has the DNA TGCAGCGTTGAAGATTTTGGTGGGTACACAGAAGCTTTCCTT. This sequence encodes CSVEDFGGYTEAFL.

This clonotype has only one observation. The chain is built from TRBV7-2 and TRBJ2-3; TRBD2 might be the D (5 bases). The CDR3 totals 16 residues. The V end was cut by 2 bases, the J end by 2 bases, with 14 bases between. The V gene's germline CDR1 is SGHTA and CDR2 FQGNSA. CDR3 protein: CASSLLGETITDTQYF. In nucleotides, the CDR3 is TGTGCCAGCAGCTTACTCGGGGAAACTATCACAGATACGCAGTATTTT.

This clonotype was seen only a few times. A much larger clone is a single base away; this may be a read error. The chain uses TRBV29-1 and TRBJ2-1; 7 bases map to TRBD1. The length of the CDR3 is 13 residues. CDR1 is SQVTM and CDR2 is ANQGSEA in the germline V gene. The DNA for the CDR3 is TGCAGCGTTGGGGGGACAGTCGCCAATGAGCTGTTCTTC. Protein: CSVGGTVANELFF.

A note on this clonotype: The junction differs from germline at one of its ends, possibly a read error. The chain employs TRBV6-5 and TRBJ2-3; 7 positions agree with TRBD2. The CDR3 runs to 14 residues. CDR1 is MNHEY and CDR2 is SVGAGI in the germline V gene. CDR3 region: CASGNAGATDMQYF. The CDR3 DNA reads as TGTGCCAGTGGTAATGCGGGAGCAACAGATATGCAGTATTTT.

As concerns this clonotype: A read error may be the cause here, since a much bigger clone is one base away. The chain is built from TRBV4-1 and TRBJ2-5, with 7 nucleotides matching TRBD2. CDR1 is MGHRA, CDR2 YSYEKL, per germline. The CDR3 is made up of 14 amino acids. Trimming cost V 9 bases and J 2 bases; bases outside gene matches: 9. The CDR3 region has the DNA TGCGCCAGGAGTAAAGCGGGAATTCAAGAGACCCAGTACTTC. Amino acid sequence: CARSKAGIQETQYF.

CDR3 in DNA: TGCAGCGTACCACCCCGGGCTAGCGGGGCCTACAATGAGCAGTTCTTC. It specifies CSVPPRASGAYNEQFF. The genes are TRBV29-1 and TRBJ2-1; 9 positions agree with TRBD2. CDR1 is SQVTM and CDR2 is ANQGSEA in the germline V gene. The CDR3 is made up of 16 amino acids. After removal of 6 bases from V and 2 bases from J, the junction contained 11 bases not matched to a gene.

On this clonotype itself: The junction departs from the called germline gene at one end, perhaps through a read error. The CDR3 is CSVVTGGASYGYTF. CDR3 bases: TGCAGCGTCGTGACAGGGGGCGCATCCTATGGCTACACGTTC. The J gene is TRBJ1-2, the V gene TRBV29-1, with 10 bases that match TRBD1. The CDR3 contains 14 residues. Germline V gene data show CDR1 as SQVTM and CDR2 as ANQGSEA.